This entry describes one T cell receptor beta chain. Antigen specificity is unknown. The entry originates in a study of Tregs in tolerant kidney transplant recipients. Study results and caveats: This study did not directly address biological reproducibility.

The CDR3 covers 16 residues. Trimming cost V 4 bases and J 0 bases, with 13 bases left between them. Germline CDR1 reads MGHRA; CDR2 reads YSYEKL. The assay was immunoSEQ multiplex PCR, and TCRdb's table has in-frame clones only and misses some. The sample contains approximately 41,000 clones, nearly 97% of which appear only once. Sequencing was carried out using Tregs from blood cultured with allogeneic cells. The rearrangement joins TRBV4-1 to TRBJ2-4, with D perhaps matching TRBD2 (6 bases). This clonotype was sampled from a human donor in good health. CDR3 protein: CASSPGLLLAKNIQYF. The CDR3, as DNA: TGCGCCAGCAGCCCGGGACTCCTTCTAGCCAAAAACATTCAGTACTTC.